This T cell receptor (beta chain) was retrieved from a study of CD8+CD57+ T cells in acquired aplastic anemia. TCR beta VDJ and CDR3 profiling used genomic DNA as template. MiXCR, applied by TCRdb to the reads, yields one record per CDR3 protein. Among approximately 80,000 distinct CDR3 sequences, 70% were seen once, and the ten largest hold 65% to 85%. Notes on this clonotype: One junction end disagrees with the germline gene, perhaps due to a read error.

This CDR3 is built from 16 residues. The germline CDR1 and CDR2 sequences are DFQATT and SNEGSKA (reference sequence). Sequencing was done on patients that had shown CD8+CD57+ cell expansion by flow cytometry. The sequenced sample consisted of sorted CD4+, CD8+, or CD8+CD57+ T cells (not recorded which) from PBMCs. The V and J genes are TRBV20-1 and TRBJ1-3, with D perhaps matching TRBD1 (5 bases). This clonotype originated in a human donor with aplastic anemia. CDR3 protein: CSARDLRGPSGNTIYF. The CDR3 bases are TGCAGCGCTAGAGATTTACGGGGCCCCTCTGGAAACACCATATATTTT.